This passage covers 12 T cell receptor beta chains from one sample sequenced in a study of low-dose radiotherapy and immunotherapy resistance in tumors. Primers targeting TRAV and TRBV primed first-strand cDNA, covering alpha and beta chains. Using a constant-region primer together with a V-primer adapter, TCRs were subjected to 15 to 25 PCR cycles of amplification. TCRdb reprocessed the reads via MiXCR and lists one record per CDR3 protein. Altogether nearly 60,000 distinct CDR3 sequences are present, 20% to 25% being singletons, with the ten largest covering approximately 7.2%. Time point meaning: after trial treatment. Stated treatment: LDRT plus nivolumab, ipilimumab, low-dose cyclophosphamide and aspirin (RACIN trial). The sample in question was PBMCs, obtained after low-dose radiotherapy plus immunotherapy. The origin of the receptors is a male donor with prostate cancer.

This clonotype was seen many times. The DNA for the CDR3 is TGTGCCAGCCTACAGGAGTACCAAGAGACCCAGTACTTC. It yields the protein CASLQEYQETQYF. This chain uses TRBV28 with TRBJ2-5, with a weak D call TRBD1 (5 bases). Germline V CDR1 and CDR2: MDHEN, SYDVKM. This CDR3 comprises 13 residues. V lost 8 bases, J lost 0 bases, and 10 bases lay in between.

This clonotype has ten or more counts. This sequence joins TRBV5-1 and TRBJ2-3; tentative D call: TRBD2 (5 bases). Germline V gene lookup returns CDR1 SGHRS and CDR2 YFSETQ. V was trimmed by 0 bases and J by 5 bases, leaving 10 bases between them. CDR3 length: 14 residues. The CDR3 is CASSLDSAGDTQYF. In DNA, the CDR3 is TGCGCCAGCAGCTTGGACAGCGCGGGAGATACGCAGTATTTT.

This clonotype came up many times. The rearrangement joins TRBV2 to TRBJ1-2; D is uncertain. The CDR3 runs 12 residues. CDR1 and CDR2 (germline): SNHLY, FYNNEI. The V and J ends lost 10 bases and 8 bases respectively, with 17 bases between them. This CDR3 reads CATSNGPVGYTF. CDR3 bases: TGTGCCACCAGCAATGGGCCGGTCGGCTACACCTTC.

The rearrangement uses TRBV7-2 and TRBJ2-1; possible D gene TRBD2, 6 bases. Per germline, CDR1 SGHTA and CDR2 FQGNSA. There are 16 residues in the CDR3. V shed 1 base and J shed 3 bases, with 13 bases lying between them. The CDR3 loop reads CASSLGLGGVYNEQFF. CDR3 DNA sequence: TGTGCCAGCAGCTTAGGACTAGGAGGGGTCTACAATGAGCAGTTCTTC.

This clonotype was seen at least ten times. The CDR3, as DNA: TGCGCCAGCAGCCAGGGACACCTTGCCCCTGAAGCTTTCTTT. Protein sequence: CASSQGHLAPEAFF. The chain carries TRBV5-1 and TRBJ1-1; TRBD1 is a possible D gene (6 bases). Trimming stripped 4 bases from V and 6 bases from J, with 16 bases between. CDR3 length equals 14 residues. Germline-derived CDR1 and CDR2 are SGHRS and YFSETQ.

The chain recombines TRBV20-1 with TRBJ1-1, with D maybe TRBD1 (6 bases). Trimming stripped 0 bases from V and 0 bases from J, with 8 bases between. The CDR3 is made up of 14 amino acids. Germline CDR1 and CDR2: DFQATT and SNEGSKA (reference sequence). The CDR3 nucleotides read TGCAGTGCTAGAGACAGGGGAATGAACACTGAAGCTTTCTTT. Amino acid sequence: CSARDRGMNTEAFF.

The chain recombines TRBV20-1 with TRBJ2-5; TRBD2 might be the D (5 bases). This CDR3 contains 15 residues. Trimming removed 1 base at V and 7 bases at J, with 19 bases between. Germline V gives CDR1 DFQATT, CDR2 SNEGSKA (reference sequence). CDR3 protein: CSARVTGGGGGTQYF. The CDR3 coding sequence is TGCAGTGCTAGAGTTACTGGTGGTGGTGGAGGGACCCAGTACTTC.

This clonotype was picked up many times. This chain connects TRBV3-1 to TRBJ2-7; TRBD2 agrees at 10 bases. V lost 4 bases to trimming and J lost 6 bases; unmatched junction nucleotides: 15. The CDR3 covers 17 residues. Germline V lookup: CDR1 LGHDT, CDR2 YNNKEL (reference sequence). The CDR3 region is CASSPTEKRLAGTEQYF. In DNA form, the CDR3 reads TGTGCCAGCAGCCCTACTGAGAAGAGACTAGCGGGTACCGAGCAGTACTTC.

This clonotype was counted many times. The CDR3 sequence: CATSRDPSGPDTQYF. The CDR3, as DNA: TGTGCCACCAGCAGAGATCCATCCGGTCCGGATACGCAGTATTTT. The V gene is TRBV15, the J gene TRBJ2-3; D gene ambiguous. The CDR3 sequence is 15 residues long. The ends were cut back, 0 bases at V and 6 bases at J, with 13 bases in the middle. Germline V CDR1 and CDR2: LNHNV, YYDKDF (reference sequence).

At least ten counts were recorded for this clonotype. The chain employs TRBV29-1 and TRBJ1-1; 8 bases fit TRBD1. The V and J ends lost 4 bases and 4 bases, in that order; junction bases with no gene match: 2. The CDR3 runs 12 residues. The germline gives CDR1 SQVTM, CDR2 ANQGSEA. CDR3 residues: CSVVRGLTEAFF. The CDR3 DNA reads as TGCAGCGTTGTCAGGGGGCTCACTGAAGCTTTCTTT.

This clonotype was recorded a few times. The gene calls are TRBV5-4 and TRBJ2-1; D might be TRBD1 (5 bases). Deletions cut 1 base from V and 7 bases from J, with 9 bases between. This CDR3 is built from 13 residues. The germline gives CDR1 SGHNT, CDR2 YYREEE (reference sequence). CDR3 protein: CASSLPQGNEQFF. The CDR3 nucleotides read TGTGCCAGCAGCTTGCCCCAGGGAAATGAGCAGTTCTTC. The entire variable domain, with the rest obtained from reference TRBV5-4 and TRBJ2-1, is as follows: ETGVTQSPTHLIKTRGQQVTLRCSSQSGHNTVSWYQQALGQGPQFIFQYYREEENGRGNFPPRFSGLQFPNYSSELNVNALELDDSALYLCASSLPQGNEQFFGPGTRLTVL.

In this sample, this clonotype turned up many times. The chain recombines TRBV5-1 with TRBJ1-1; no clear D gene. Trimming pared 0 bases from V and 2 bases from J, leaving 17 bases between. Germline values: CDR1 SGHRS, CDR2 YFSETQ. This CDR3 comprises 17 residues. CDR3 region: CASSLGPRNAGNTEAFF. The CDR3 DNA follows: TGCGCCAGCAGCTTGGGGCCGAGGAATGCGGGAAACACTGAAGCTTTCTTT.